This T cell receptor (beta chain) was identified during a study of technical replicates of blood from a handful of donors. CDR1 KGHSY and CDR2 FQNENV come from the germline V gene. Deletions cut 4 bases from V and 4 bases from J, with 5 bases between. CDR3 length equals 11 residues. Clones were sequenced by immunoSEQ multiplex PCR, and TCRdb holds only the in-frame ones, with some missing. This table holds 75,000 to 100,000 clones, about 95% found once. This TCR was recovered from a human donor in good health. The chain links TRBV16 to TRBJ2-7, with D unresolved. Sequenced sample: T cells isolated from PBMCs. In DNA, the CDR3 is TGTGCCAGCAGCCCCTTGTACGAGCAGTACTTC. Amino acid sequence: CASSPLYEQYF. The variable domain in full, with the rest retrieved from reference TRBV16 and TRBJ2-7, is GEEVAQTPKHLVRGEGQKAKLYCAPIKGHSYVFWYQQVLKNEFKFLISFQNENVFDETGMPKERFSAKCLPNSPCSLEIQATKLEDSAVYFCASSPLYEQYFGPGTRLTVT.